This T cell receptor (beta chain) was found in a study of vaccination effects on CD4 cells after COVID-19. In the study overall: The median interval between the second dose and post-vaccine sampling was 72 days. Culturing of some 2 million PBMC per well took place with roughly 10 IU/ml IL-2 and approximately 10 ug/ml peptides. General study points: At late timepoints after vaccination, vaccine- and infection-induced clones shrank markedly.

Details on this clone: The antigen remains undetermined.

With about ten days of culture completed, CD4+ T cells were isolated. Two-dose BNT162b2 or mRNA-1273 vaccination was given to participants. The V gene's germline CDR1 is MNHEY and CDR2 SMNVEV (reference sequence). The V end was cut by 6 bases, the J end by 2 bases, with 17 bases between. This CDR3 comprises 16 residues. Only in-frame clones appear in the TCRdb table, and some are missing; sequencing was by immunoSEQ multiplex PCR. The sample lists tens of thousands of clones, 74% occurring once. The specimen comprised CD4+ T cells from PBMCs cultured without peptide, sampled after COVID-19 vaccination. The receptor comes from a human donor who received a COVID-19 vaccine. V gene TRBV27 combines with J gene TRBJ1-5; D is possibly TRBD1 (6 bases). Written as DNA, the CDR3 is TGTGCCAGCAGCGCCCCAGGGGTCAGAGGCAATCAGCCCCAGCATTTT. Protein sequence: CASSAPGVRGNQPQHF.